The source of this T cell receptor beta chain is a study of shared clonotypes between healthy human individuals (dated by TCRdb to the early 2020s). Study-level background: A couple of women and three men aged 18 to 49 years were included in the cohort. For each donor, three plates each were used for CD4 naive and CD4 memory, two plates were used for CD8 naive, and one plate was used for CD8 memory. Blood TCR repertoires of several healthy adults were deeply sequenced to estimate repertoire size and the extent of clonotype sharing between individuals. Different laboratories and diverse techniques were used to prepare libraries and sequence TCR repertoires, to increase sequencing depth and limit assay-specific biases. Leukapheresis yielded between about 0.94 and 9.5 billion PBMCs per donor.

From cysteine to phenylalanine, the CDR3 is 16 amino acids long. The entry retains the CDR3 DNA only, 48 bases that are in frame from base 1. V ends up 1 base short and J 1 base short, with an unmatched junction base count of 3. The germline V gene (reference sequence) yields SGHNT for CDR1 and YYREEE for CDR2. The donors were healthy, HIV-negative adults with no recently reported acute infections or vaccinations. All donors were Caucasian adults living in Nashville, Tennessee, USA. CD4+ T cells were enriched through magnetic negative selection, after which naive cells were positively selected on CD45RA and the remaining negative fraction served as the memory subset. Blood was collected by leukapheresis, and PBMCs were isolated by Ficoll-Histopaque density gradient centrifugation and then cryopreserved in liquid nitrogen vapor phase. Analytical flow cytometry was used to check the purity and quantity of every magnetically sorted T cell population. From each sorted fraction, genomic DNA was isolated and quantified by UV absorbance on a Nanodrop 2000c.

TCR CDR3 regions were amplified from genomic DNA by multiplex PCR using the deep immunoSEQ assay. Extracted genomic DNA from each cell subset was spread evenly across all wells of several immunoSEQ 96-well plates, with each plate serving as a replicate. For sorted subsets, roughly 190 ng of genomic DNA, equivalent to 25,000 to 30,000 T cell genomes, went into each replicate PCR. Purified libraries were quantified with a Qubit 3.0 fluorometer, sized on a Bioanalyzer 2100, and re-quantified with the KAPA Library Quantification kit. Each immunoSEQ 96-well plate was sequenced on its own single-read 150-cycle Illumina NextSeq 550 flow cell. The paper's processing steps were these. The immunoSEQ output contained only junctional sequences without quality scores, so filtering could not match that applied to full-length reads. Sequences were annotated with PyIR, a Python wrapper for IgBLAST v1.9, using IMGT germline references to assign V/J genes and CDR3. Reads were filtered out if the reads had weak V/J assignments (E-value above 1e-6), no CDR3, stop codons, out-of-frame junctions, or ambiguous translated residues. V3J clonotypes were defined as sequences sharing an identical inferred V gene, J gene, and CDR3 amino acid sequence. To compute the percentage overlap between repertoires, the number of shared unique clonotypes was divided by the size of the smaller repertoire. Richness of each repertoire was evaluated using RTK rarefaction, the Chao1 estimator, and Recon v2.1 estimates of unobserved clonotypes. For all TCRbeta clonotypes obtained by the gDNA method from a few donors, generation probabilities were computed with OLGA. TCRdb took over this immuneACCESS table, retaining in-frame rearrangements with V and J assigned. Such tables are incomplete; in checked studies, under half of the missing clones stem from an unresolved V gene, and the remainder is unexplained. The D gene and trimming were derived from the DNA, and the V and J assignments and clone size from that table. The sample table records some 1,400,000 clones; roughly 96% of these occur just once. The ten largest clones capture 1% to 1.5% of the sample.

With regard to this clone: What this receptor recognizes is not known. Base qualities were left out, and no much larger clone turns up one base away.

Findings and caveats that apply to the study as a whole: Compared with non-shared clonotypes, the clonotypes found in all four sorted-subset donors had higher generation probabilities. Naive subsets generally had larger estimated clonotype richness than memory subsets. When four donors were compared, the shared fraction of clonotypes was roughly 4.8% for naive CD4, approximately 3.5% for naive CD8, 2% to 2.5% for memory CD4, and 0.35% to 0.4% for memory CD8. Because the study included only a small number of donors, the genetic and exposure-history diversity represented was limited. Rarefaction of sorted-subset datasets indicated incomplete sequencing despite the large sequencing depth. Sampling was restricted to blood, and TCR repertoires in tissues likely differ from the TCR repertoires found in blood. Based on pairwise subsampling, the degree of clonotype sharing among donors was expected to be affected by sequencing depth.

This sequence originates from a man aged 25-45 years in good health. Sample: naive CD4+ T cells sorted from blood. Sample cell subset or site, as interpreted from the label and publication: CD45RA+ positively selected. The sequence links TRBV5-4 to TRBJ2-4; TRBD2 matches 9 bases in the middle. CDR3 loop: CASSLLAGSAKNIQYF. The DNA sequence follows: TGTGCCAGCAGCTTGCTAGCGGGAAGTGCCAAAAACATTCAGTACTTC.